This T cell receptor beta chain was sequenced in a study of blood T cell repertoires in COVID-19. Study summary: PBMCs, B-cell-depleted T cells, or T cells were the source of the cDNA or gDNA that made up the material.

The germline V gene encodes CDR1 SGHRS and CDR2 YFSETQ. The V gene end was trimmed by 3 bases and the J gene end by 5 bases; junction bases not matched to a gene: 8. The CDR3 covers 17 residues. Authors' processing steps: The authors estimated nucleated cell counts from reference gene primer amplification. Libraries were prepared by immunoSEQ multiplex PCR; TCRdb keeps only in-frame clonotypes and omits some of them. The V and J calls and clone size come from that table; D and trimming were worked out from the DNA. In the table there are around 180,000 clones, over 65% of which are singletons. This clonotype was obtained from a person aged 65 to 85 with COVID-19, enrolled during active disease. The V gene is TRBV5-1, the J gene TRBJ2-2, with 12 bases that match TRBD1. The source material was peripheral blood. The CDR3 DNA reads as TGCGCCAGCAGCTATGGGACAGGGGGCTTTAGAACCGGGGAGCTGTTTTTT. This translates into CASSYGTGGFRTGELFF. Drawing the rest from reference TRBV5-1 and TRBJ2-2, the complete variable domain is KAGVTQTPRYLIKTRGQQVTLSCSPISGHRSVSWYQQTPGQGLQFLFEYFSETQRNKGNFPGRFSGRQFSNSRSEMNVSTLELGDSALYLCASSYGTGGFRTGELFFGEGSRLTVL.